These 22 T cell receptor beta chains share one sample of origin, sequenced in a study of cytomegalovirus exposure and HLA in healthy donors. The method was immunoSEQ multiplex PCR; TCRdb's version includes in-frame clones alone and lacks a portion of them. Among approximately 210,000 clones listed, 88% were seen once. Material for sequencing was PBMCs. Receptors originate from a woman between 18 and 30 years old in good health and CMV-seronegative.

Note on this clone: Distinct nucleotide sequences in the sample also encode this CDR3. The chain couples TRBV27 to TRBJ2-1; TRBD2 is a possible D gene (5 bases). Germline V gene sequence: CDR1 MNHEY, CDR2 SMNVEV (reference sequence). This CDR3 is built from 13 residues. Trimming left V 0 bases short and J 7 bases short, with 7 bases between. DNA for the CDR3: TGTGCCAGCAGTTTATCGGGCGGGAATGAGCAGTTCTTC. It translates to CASSLSGGNEQFF.

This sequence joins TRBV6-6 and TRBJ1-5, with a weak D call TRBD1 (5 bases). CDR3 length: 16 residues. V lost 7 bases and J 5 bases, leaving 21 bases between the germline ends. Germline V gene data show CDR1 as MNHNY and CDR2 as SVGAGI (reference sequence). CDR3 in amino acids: CASTVAVGGVDQPQHF. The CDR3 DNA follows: TGTGCCAGCACCGTCGCGGTCGGAGGGGTGGATCAGCCCCAGCATTTT.

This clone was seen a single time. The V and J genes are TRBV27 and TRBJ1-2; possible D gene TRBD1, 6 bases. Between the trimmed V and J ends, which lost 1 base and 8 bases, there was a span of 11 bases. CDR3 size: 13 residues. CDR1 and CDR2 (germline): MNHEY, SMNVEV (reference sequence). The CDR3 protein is CASSLLGGGGYTF. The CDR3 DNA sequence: TGTGCCAGCAGTTTATTAGGGGGTGGGGGCTACACCTTC.

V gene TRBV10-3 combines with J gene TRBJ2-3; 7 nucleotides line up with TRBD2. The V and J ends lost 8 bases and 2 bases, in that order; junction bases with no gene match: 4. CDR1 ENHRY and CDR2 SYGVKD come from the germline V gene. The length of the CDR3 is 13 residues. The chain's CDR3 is CAIRLAVTDTQYF. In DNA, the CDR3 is TGTGCCATCCGACTAGCAGTCACAGATACGCAGTATTTT.

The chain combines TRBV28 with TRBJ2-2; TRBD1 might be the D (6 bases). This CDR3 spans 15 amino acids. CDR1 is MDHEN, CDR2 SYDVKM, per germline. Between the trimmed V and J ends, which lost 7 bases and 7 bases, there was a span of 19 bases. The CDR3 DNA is TGTGCCAGCACCATCCAGGGGAAGCAAGACGGGGAGCTGTTTTTT. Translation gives CASTIQGKQDGELFF.

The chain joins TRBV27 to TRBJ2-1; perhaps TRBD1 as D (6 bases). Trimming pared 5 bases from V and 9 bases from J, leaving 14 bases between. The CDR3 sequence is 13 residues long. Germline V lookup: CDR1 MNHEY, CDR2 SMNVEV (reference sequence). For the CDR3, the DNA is TGTGCCAGCAGTCTATATACAGGGCCTGAGCAGTTCTTC. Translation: CASSLYTGPEQFF.

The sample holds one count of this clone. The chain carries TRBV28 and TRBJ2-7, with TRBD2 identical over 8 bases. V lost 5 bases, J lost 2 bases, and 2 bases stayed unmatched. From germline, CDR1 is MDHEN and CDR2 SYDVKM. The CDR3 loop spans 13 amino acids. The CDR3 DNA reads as TGTGCCAGCAGTAAAGCGGGAGCCTACGAGCAGTACTTC. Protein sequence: CASSKAGAYEQYF.

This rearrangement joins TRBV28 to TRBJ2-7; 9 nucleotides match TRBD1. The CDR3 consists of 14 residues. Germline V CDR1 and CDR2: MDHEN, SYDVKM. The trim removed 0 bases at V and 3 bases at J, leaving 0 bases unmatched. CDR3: CASSLWDRGYEQYF. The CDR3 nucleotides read TGTGCCAGCAGTTTATGGGACAGGGGCTACGAGCAGTACTTC.

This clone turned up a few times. The CDR3 nucleotides read TGTGCCAGCAGCCCGGACAGGGGCGGCAATCAGCCCCAGCATTTT. Translation: CASSPDRGGNQPQHF. The J gene is TRBJ1-5, the V gene TRBV7-9; 9 nucleotides line up with TRBD1. V gave up 5 bases and J gave up 2 bases; unmatched junction bases: 4. In germline, CDR1 is SEHNR, CDR2 FQNEAQ (reference sequence). The CDR3 spans 15 residues.

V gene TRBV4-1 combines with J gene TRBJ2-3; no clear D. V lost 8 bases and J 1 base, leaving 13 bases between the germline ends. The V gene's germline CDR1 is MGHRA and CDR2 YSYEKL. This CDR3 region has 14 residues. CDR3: CASGSESGTDTQYF. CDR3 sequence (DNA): TGCGCCAGCGGGTCGGAGTCGGGCACAGATACGCAGTATTTT.

In nucleotides, the CDR3 is TGTGCCAGCAGCTTAGCGTACGGGAACACTGAAGCTTTCTTT. It specifies CASSLAYGNTEAFF. V usage is TRBV13 and J usage is TRBJ1-1; D gene uncertain. The CDR3 loop spans 14 amino acids. Germline-derived CDR1 and CDR2 are PRHDT and FYEKMQ (reference sequence). V gave up 1 base and J gave up 1 base, with 7 bases separating them.

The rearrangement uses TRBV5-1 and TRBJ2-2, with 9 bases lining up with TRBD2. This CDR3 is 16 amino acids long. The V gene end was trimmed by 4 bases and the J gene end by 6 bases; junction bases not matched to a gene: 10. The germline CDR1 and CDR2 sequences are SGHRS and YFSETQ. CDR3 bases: TGCGCCAGCAGCGTGAAAGGACTAGCGTCCTCCGGGGAGCTGTTTTTT. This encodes CASSVKGLASSGELFF.

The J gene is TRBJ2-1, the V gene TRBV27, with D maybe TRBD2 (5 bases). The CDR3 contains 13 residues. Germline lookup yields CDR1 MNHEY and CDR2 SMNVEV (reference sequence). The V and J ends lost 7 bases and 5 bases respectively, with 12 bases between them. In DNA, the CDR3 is TGTGCCAGCACCTGGACGGGAAACAATGAGCAGTTCTTC. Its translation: CASTWTGNNEQFF.

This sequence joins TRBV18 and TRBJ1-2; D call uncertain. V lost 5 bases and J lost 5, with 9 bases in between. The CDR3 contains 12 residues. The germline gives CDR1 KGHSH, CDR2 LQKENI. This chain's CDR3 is CASSFNMYGYTF. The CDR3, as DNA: TGTGCCAGCTCATTTAACATGTATGGCTACACCTTC.

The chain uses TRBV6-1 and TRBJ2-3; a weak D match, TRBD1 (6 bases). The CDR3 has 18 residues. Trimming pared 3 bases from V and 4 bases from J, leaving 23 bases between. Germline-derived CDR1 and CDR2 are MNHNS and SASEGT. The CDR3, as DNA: TGTGCCAGCAGTGACAGGGGACCGTACCAGCCCCCATCAGATACGCAGTATTTT. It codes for CASSDRGPYQPPSDTQYF.

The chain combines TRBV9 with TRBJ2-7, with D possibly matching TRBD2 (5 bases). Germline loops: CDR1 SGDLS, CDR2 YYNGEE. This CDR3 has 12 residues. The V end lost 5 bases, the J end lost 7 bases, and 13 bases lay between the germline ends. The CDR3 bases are TGTGCCAGCAGTACGATCCCGGGAGAGCAGTACTTC. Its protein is CASSTIPGEQYF.

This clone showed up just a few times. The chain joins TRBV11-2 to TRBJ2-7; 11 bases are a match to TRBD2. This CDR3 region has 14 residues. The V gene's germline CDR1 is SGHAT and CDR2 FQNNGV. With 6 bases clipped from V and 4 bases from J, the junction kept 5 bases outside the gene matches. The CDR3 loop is CASRWGLADYEQYF. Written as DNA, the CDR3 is TGTGCCAGCAGGTGGGGACTAGCGGATTACGAGCAGTACTTC.

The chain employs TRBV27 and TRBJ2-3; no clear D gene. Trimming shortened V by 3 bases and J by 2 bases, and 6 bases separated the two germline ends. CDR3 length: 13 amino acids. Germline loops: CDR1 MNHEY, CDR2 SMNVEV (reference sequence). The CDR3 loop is CASSFTDTDTQYF. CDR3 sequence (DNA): TGTGCCAGCAGTTTTACAGACACAGATACGCAGTATTTT.

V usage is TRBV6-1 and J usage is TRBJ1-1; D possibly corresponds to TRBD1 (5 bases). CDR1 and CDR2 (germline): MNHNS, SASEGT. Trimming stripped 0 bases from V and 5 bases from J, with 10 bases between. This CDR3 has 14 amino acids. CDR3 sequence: CASSEALQGTEAFF. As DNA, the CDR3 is TGTGCCAGCAGTGAAGCGCTTCAGGGAACTGAAGCTTTCTTT.

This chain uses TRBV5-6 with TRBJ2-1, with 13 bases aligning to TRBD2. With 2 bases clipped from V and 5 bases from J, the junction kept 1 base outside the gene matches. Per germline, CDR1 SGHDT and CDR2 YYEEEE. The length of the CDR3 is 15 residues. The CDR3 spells CASSFGLAGDNEQFF. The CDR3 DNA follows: TGTGCCAGCAGCTTCGGACTAGCGGGGGACAATGAGCAGTTCTTC.

The CDR3 reads CASSYARGSYEQYF. The DNA of the CDR3 is TGTGCCAGCAGTTACGCGCGGGGTTCCTACGAGCAGTACTTC. V is TRBV6-5 and J is TRBJ2-7; maybe TRBD2 (6 bases). The CDR3 spans 14 residues. Germline CDR1 is MNHEY and CDR2 is SVGAGI. Trimming cost V 2 bases and J 1 base, with 9 bases left between them.

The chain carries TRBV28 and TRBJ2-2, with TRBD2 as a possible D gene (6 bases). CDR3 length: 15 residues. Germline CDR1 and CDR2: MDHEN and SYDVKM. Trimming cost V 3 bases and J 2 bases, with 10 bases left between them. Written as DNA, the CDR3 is TGTGCCAGCAGTTTCCTTAGCGGAAACACCGGGGAGCTGTTTTTT. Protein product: CASSFLSGNTGELFF.